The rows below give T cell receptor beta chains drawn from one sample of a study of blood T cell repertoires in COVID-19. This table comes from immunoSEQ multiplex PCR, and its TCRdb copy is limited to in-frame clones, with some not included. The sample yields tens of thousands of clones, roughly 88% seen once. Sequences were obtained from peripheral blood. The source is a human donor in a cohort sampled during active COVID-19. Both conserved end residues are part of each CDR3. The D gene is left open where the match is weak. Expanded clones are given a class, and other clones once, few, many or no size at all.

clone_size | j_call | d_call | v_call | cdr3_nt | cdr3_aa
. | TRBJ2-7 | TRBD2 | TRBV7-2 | TGTGCCAGCAGCCTAAATCCGGACCCGGGACTAGCGGAGTACTACGAGCAGTACTTC | CASSLNPDPGLAEYYEQYF
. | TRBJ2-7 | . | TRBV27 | TGTGCCAGCAGTTTCGGGGGTGCGGGCTACGAGCAGTACTTC | CASSFGGAGYEQYF
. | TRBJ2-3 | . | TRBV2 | TGTGCCAGCCGGGAGGATACGCAGTATTTT | CASREDTQYF
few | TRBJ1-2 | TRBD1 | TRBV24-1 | TGTGCCACCAGTGACCGGACAGGGAACTATGGCTACACCTTC | CATSDRTGNYGYTF
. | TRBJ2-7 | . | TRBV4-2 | TGTGCCAGCAGCCAAACCCCCTCACTTTACGAGCAGTACTTC | CASSQTPSLYEQYF
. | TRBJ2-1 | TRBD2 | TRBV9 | TGTGCCAGCAGCGTAGATGGGACTAGTCTTAATGAGCAGTTCTTC | CASSVDGTSLNEQFF
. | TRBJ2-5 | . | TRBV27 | TGTGCCAGCAGCCTTGGGGCAGTACAAGAGACCCAGTACTTC | CASSLGAVQETQYF
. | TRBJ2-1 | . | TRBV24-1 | TGTGCCACCAGTGACCGACGACAGTTCAATGAGCAGTTCTTC | CATSDRRQFNEQFF
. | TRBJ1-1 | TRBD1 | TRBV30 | TGTGCCTGGGGACAGGGGCTGAACACTGAAGCTTTCTTT | CAWGQGLNTEAFF
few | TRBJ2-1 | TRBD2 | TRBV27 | TGTGCCAGCAGTTTACTAGCGGGCCTGGGGAGGGAGCAGTTCTTC | CASSLLAGLGREQFF
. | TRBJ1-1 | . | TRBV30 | TGTGCCTGGAGTGAGGACAATCACGGTGAAGCTTTCTTT | CAWSEDNHGEAFF
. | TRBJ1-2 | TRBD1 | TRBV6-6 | TGTGCCAGCAGTGTACAGGGGAGTGACGGCTACACCTTC | CASSVQGSDGYTF
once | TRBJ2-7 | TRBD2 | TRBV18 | TGTGCCAGCTCACTCGGGACTAGCGGCTACGAGCAGTACTTC | CASSLGTSGYEQYF
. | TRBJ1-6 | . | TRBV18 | TGTGCCAGCTCACCACGACAGCTGTCGAGCTCCTATAATTCACCCCTCCACTTT | CASSPRQLSSSYNSPLHF
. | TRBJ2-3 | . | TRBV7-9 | TGTGCCAGCAGCTTAGTCCGGACTGGCACAGATACGCAGTATTTT | CASSLVRTGTDTQYF
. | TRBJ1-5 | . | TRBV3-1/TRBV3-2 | TGTGCCAGCAGCCAGTTACCAGGATTCAATCAGCCCCAGCATTTT | CASSQLPGFNQPQHF
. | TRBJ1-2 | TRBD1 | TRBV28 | TGTGCCAGCAGTTTCGCGGGACAGTTGGGGAACTATGGCTACACCTTC | CASSFAGQLGNYGYTF
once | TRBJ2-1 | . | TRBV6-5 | TGTGCCAGCAGTTACTCTTTACAGGGCAGGAATGAGCAGTTCTTC | CASSYSLQGRNEQFF
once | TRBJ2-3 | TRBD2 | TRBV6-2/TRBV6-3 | TGTGCCAGCAGTTACTCGGAACTAGCGGGAGCGACCTCAGATACGCAGTATTTT | CASSYSELAGATSDTQYF
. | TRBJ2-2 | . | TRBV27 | TGTGCCAGCAGTTTTCTGGGGCGATCTAACACCGGGGAGCTGTTTTTT | CASSFLGRSNTGELFF
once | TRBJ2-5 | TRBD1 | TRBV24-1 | TGTGCCACCAGTGACCGGACAGGAGCCTTACAAGAGACCCAGTACTTC | CATSDRTGALQETQYF
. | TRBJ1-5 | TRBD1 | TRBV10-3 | TGTGCCATCAGTTCCACAGGGGGTTTTCAGCCCCAGCATTTT | CAISSTGGFQPQHF
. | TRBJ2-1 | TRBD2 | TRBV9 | TGTGCCAGCAGCGATGGTGGGGGAGGGGACAATGAGCAGTTCTTC | CASSDGGGGDNEQFF
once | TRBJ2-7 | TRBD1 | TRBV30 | TGTGCCTGGAGGACCGGGACAGTTTCCTACGAGCAGTACTTC | CAWRTGTVSYEQYF
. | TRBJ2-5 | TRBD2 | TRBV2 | TGTGCCAGCAGTTCCCGGACTAGCGGGCAAGAGACCCAGTACTTC | CASSSRTSGQETQYF
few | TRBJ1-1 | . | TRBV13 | TGTGCCAGCAGCTTTAACGGAGAGAACACTGAAGCTTTCTTT | CASSFNGENTEAFF
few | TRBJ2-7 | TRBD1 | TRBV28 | TGTGCCAGCAGGACAGGGGCCGACTCTGAACACGAGCAGTACTTC | CASRTGADSEHEQYF
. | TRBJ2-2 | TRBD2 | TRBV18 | TGTGCCAGCTCCCTGCGACTAGCGGGAGACCTCACCGGGGAGCTGTTTTTT | CASSLRLAGDLTGELFF
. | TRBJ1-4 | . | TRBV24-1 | TGTGCCACCAGTGGCTCCTCGTCCGGGACAACTAATGAAAAACTGTTTTTT | CATSGSSSGTTNEKLFF
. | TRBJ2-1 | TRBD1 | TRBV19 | TGTGCCAGTAGTACGATACAGGGGGGACCTTACAATGAGCAGTTCTTC | CASSTIQGGPYNEQFF
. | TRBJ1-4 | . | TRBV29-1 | TGCAGCCCCCCGAACCGGGGGGCAAAGAATGAAAAACTGTTTTTT | CSPPNRGAKNEKLFF
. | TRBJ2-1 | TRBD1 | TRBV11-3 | TGTGCCAGCACATACAGGGGCAATGAGCAGTTCTTC | CASTYRGNEQFF
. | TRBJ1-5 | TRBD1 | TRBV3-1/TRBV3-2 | TGTGCCAGCAGCCACGGGACAGGGGATAGCAATCAGCCCCAGCATTTT | CASSHGTGDSNQPQHF
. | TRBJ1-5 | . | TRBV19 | TGTGCCAGTAGTCAACAGGGTAACGGCAATCAGCCCCAGCATTTT | CASSQQGNGNQPQHF
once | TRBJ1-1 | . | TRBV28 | TGTGCCAGCAGCACAACAGGGTTGGGAGCTGAAGCTTTCTTT | CASSTTGLGAEAFF
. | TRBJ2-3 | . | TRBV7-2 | TGTGCCAGCAGCCCAGGGTTCATCACAGATACGCAGTATTTT | CASSPGFITDTQYF
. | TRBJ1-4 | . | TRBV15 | TGTGCCACCAGCAGAGATCGGGGGAGTAATGAAAAACTGTTTTTT | CATSRDRGSNEKLFF
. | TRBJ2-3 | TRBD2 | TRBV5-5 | TGTGCCAGCAGCTTGGGGCTAGCGGGAGTCACAGATACGCAGTATTTT | CASSLGLAGVTDTQYF
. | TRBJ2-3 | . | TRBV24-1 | TGTGCCACCAGTGATGTCCAGGGGCGAAGCACAGATACGCAGTATTTT | CATSDVQGRSTDTQYF
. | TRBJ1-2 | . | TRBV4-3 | TGCGCCAGCAGCCAAGATCGAGGGTTGGCCGGCTACACCTTC | CASSQDRGLAGYTF
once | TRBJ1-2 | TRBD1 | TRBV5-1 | TGCGCCAGCAGCCGGGACAGTAACTATGGCTACACCTTC | CASSRDSNYGYTF
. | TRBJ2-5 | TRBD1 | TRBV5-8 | TGTGCCAGCAGCCCCGGGACAGGTCGGTTCCAAGAGACCCAGTACTTC | CASSPGTGRFQETQYF
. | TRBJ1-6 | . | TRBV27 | TGTGCCAGACTTTCGGCGGAGTCACCCCTCCACTTT | CARLSAESPLHF
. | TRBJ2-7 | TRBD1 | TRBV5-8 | TGTGCCAGCCGGGACAGGGGAACCTACGAGCAGTACTTC | CASRDRGTYEQYF
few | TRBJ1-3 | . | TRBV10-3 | TGTGCCATCAGGGCCTCTGGAAACACCATATATTTT | CAIRASGNTIYF
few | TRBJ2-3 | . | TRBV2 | TGTGCCAGCATTGAGGGGGGGCATTCAGATACGCAGTATTTT | CASIEGGHSDTQYF
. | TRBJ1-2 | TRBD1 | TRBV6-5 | TGTGCCAGCAACCGGGACAGGAGCTACTATGGCTACACCTTC | CASNRDRSYYGYTF
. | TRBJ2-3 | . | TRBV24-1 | TGTGCCACCAGTGCAGCGCTAGACACAGATACGCAGTATTTT | CATSAALDTDTQYF
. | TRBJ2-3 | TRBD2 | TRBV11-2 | TGTGCCAGCAGCCGGGGACTAGCGGGAGTGGGGGCCACAGATACGCAGTATTTT | CASSRGLAGVGATDTQYF
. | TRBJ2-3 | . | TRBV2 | TGTGCCAGCACGGCGACTAGTATTGGTCTGACAGATACGCAGTATTTT | CASTATSIGLTDTQYF
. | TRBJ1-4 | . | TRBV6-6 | TGTGCCAGCAGTTACTCGATACAGTTTTTGGAAAAGCTGTTTTTT | CASSYSIQFLEKLFF
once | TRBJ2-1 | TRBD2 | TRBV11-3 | TGTGCCAGCAGCTTAGGGACTAGCGGGAGGAATGAGCAGTTCTTC | CASSLGTSGRNEQFF
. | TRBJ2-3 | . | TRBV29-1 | TGCAGCGTCCAAAACCCGCTAACGGGAGACACAGATACGCAGTATTTT | CSVQNPLTGDTDTQYF
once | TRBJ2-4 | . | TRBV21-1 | TGTGCCAGTATGGGACAGGAGGAGGCCAAAAACATTCAGTACTTC | CASMGQEEAKNIQYF